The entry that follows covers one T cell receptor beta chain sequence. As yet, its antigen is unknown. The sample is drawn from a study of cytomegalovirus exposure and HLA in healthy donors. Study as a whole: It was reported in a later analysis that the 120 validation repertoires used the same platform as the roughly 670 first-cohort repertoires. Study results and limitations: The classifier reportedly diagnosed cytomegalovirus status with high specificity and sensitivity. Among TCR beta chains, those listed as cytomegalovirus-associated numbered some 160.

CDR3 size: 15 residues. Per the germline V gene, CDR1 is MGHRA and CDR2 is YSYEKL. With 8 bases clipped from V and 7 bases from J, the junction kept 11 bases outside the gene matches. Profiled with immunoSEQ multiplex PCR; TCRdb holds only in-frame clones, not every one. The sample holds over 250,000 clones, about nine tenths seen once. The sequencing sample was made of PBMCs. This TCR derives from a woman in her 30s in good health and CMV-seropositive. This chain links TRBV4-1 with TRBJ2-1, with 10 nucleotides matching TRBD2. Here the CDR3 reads CASGLAGALGNEQFF. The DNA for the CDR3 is TGCGCCAGCGGGCTAGCGGGGGCCCTGGGGAATGAGCAGTTCTTC.